Relative to its sample, the clone carrying this T cell receptor beta chain is large. Its target is unknown. Deletions cut 6 bases from V and 2 bases from J, with 16 bases between. The CDR3 has 15 amino acids. General study findings and limits: Tumor Tregs overlapped most with tumor, then blood, naive CD4+ cells. Tumor memory CD4+ T cell TCR gene usage was found to cluster with blood and lymph node memory CD4+ cells and with lymph node naive CD4+ cells.

CD4+CD45RO+CD25- cells were isolated as memory CD4+ T cells. Adaptor-ligated barcode primers were used to amplify TRBV12-4/TRBJ1-2 clonotypes. TCRdb used MiXCR to reprocess the multiplex PCR reads, holding one entry per CDR3 protein. The sample has over 600 distinct CDR3 sequences, about 32% seen once. The source material was memory CD4+ T cells sorted from blood. Subset: memory CD4+ T cells, CD4+CD45RO+CD25-. V is TRBV12-3 or TRBV12-4 and J is TRBJ1-2, with D possibly matching TRBD1 (6 bases). The clonotype comes from a female donor with breast cancer. CDR3 in amino acids: CASRGTRGMNYGYTF. DNA of the CDR3: TGTGCCAGCAGAGGTACCAGGGGAATGAACTATGGCTACACCTTC.